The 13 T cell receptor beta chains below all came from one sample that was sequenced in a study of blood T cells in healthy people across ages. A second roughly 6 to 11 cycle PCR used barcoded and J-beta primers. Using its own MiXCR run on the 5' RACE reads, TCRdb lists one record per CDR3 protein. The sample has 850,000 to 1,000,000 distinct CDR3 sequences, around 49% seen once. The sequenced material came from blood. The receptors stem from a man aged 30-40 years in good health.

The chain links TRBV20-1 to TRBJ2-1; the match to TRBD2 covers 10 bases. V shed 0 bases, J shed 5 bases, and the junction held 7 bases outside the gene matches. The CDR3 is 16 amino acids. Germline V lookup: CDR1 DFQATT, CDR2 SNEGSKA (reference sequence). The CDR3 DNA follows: TGCAGTGCTAGAGATCGAACTAGCGGGACCCACAATGAGCAGTTCTTC. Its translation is CSARDRTSGTHNEQFF.

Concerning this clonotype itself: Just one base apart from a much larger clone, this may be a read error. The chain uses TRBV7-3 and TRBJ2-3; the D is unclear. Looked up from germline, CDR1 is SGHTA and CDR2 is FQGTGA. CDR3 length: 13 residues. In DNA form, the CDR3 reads TGTGCCAGCAGCTTCGCGGCCACAGATATGCAGTATTTT. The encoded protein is CASSFAATDMQYF.

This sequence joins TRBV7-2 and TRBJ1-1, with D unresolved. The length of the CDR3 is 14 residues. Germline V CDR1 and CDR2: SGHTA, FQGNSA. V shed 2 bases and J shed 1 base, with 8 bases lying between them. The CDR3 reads CASSLTTTNTEAFF. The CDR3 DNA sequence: TGTGCCAGCAGCTTAACTACCACGAACACTGAAGCTTTCTTT.

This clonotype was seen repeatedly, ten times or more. CDR3 region: CASSMDSYNEQFF. For the CDR3, the DNA is TGCGCCAGCAGCATGGACAGCTACAATGAGCAGTTCTTC. This chain uses TRBV5-1 with TRBJ2-1; TRBD1 might be the D (6 bases). CDR1 and CDR2 (germline): SGHRS, YFSETQ. V was pared by 4 bases and J by 3 bases, with 8 bases between. The length of the CDR3 is 13 residues.

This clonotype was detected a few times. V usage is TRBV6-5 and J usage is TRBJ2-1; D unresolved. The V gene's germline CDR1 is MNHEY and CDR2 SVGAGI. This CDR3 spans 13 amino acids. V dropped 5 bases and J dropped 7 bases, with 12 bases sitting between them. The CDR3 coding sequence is TGTGCCAGCAGTGGGTATCTGGGGAATGAGCAGTTCTTC. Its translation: CASSGYLGNEQFF.

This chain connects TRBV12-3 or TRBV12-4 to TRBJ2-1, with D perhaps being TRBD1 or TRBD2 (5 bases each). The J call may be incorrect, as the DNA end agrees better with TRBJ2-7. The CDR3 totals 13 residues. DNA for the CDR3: TGTGCCAGCTCCGGGACGACAACCTACGAGCAGTACTTC. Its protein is CASSGTTTYEQYF.

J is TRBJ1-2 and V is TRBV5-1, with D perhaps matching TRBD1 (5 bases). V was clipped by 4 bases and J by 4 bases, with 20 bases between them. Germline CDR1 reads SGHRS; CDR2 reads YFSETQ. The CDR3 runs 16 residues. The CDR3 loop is CASSRGKDDRSYGYTF. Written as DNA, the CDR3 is TGCGCCAGCAGCCGAGGGAAAGACGACAGAAGCTATGGCTACACCTTC.

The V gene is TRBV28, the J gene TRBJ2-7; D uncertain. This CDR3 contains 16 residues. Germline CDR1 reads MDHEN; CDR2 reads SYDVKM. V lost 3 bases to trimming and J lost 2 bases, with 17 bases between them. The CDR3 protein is CASSLPDTRFTYEQYF. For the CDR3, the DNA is TGTGCCAGCAGTTTGCCCGACACCAGATTTACCTACGAGCAGTACTTC. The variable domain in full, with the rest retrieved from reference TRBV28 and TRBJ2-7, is DVKVTQSSRYLVKRTGEKVFLECVQDMDHENMFWYRQDPGLGLRLIYFSYDVKMKEKGDIPEGYSVSREKKERFSLILESASTNQTSMYLCASSLPDTRFTYEQYFGPGTRLTVT.

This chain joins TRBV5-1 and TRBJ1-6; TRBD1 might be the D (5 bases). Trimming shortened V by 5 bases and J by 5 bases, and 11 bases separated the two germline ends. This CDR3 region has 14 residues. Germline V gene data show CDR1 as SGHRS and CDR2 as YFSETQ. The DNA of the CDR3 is TGCGCCAGCAGGGGGCGAGAGGATAATTCACCCCTCCACTTT. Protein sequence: CASRGREDNSPLHF.

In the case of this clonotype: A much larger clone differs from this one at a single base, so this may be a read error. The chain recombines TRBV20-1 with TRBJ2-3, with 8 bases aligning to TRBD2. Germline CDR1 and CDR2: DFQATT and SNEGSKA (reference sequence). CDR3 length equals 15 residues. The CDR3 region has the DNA TGCTGTGCCCAGGGTCAGCGGGGGTTGGCAGATACGCAGTATTTT. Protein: CCAQGQRGLADTQYF.

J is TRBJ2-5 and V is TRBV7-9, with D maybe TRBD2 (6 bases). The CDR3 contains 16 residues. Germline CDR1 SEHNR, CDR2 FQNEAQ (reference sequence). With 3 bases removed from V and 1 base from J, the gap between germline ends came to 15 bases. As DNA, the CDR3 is TGTGCCAGCAGCTTCCGAGGAGGGGTATCCCAAGAGACCCAGTACTTC. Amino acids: CASSFRGGVSQETQYF.

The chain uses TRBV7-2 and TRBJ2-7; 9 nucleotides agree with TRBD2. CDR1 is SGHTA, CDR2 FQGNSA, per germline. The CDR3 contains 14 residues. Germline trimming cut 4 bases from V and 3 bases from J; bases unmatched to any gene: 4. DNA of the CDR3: TGTGCCAGCAGCTACGGACTAGCGAGCTACGAGCAGTACTTC. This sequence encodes CASSYGLASYEQYF.

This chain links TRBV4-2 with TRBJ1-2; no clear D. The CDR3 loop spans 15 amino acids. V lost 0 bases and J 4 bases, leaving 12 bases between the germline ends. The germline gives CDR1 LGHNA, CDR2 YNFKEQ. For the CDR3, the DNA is TGTGCCAGCAGCCAAGAGGCAAGCATGTCCTATGGCTACACCTTC. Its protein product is CASSQEASMSYGYTF.